This T cell receptor beta chain was recovered during a study of a mutant IDH1 vaccine in newly diagnosed glioma. Sequencing was performed with immunoSEQ multiplex PCR; in TCRdb, only in-frame clones are kept and a portion is missing. The sample lists about 64,000 clones, approximately 84% occurring once. This clone was seen a single time. The target antigen is unknown. Per the germline V gene, CDR1 is SEHNR and CDR2 is FQNEAQ (reference sequence). V dropped 5 bases and J dropped 4 bases, with 17 bases sitting between them. This CDR3 region has 16 residues. Time point described: week 23, last vaccination. Doses consisted of 300 ug of mutant IDH1 20-mer peptide each, paired with topical imiquimod.

This TCR was sampled from a man aged 30 to 39 with glioma. The sample in question was PBMCs, obtained from a glioma patient whose treatment included an IDH1 peptide vaccine. The gene calls are TRBV7-9 and TRBJ2-2; tentative D call: TRBD1 (7 bases). CDR3 amino acids: CASSPIWRGLTGELFF. CDR3 in DNA: TGTGCCAGCAGCCCGATTTGGAGGGGGCTCACCGGGGAGCTGTTTTTT.